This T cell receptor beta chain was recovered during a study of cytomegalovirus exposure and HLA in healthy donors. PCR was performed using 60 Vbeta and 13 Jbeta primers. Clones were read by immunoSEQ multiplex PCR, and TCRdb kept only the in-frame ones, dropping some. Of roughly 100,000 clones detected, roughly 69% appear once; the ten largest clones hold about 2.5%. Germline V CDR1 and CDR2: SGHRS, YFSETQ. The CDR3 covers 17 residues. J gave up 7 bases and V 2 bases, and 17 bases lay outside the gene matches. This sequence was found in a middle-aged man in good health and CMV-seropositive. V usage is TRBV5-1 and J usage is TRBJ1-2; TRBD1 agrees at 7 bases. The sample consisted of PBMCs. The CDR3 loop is CASSFDPRGPQGGGYTF. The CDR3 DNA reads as TGCGCCAGCAGCTTTGACCCTCGGGGGCCCCAGGGGGGTGGCTACACCTTC.